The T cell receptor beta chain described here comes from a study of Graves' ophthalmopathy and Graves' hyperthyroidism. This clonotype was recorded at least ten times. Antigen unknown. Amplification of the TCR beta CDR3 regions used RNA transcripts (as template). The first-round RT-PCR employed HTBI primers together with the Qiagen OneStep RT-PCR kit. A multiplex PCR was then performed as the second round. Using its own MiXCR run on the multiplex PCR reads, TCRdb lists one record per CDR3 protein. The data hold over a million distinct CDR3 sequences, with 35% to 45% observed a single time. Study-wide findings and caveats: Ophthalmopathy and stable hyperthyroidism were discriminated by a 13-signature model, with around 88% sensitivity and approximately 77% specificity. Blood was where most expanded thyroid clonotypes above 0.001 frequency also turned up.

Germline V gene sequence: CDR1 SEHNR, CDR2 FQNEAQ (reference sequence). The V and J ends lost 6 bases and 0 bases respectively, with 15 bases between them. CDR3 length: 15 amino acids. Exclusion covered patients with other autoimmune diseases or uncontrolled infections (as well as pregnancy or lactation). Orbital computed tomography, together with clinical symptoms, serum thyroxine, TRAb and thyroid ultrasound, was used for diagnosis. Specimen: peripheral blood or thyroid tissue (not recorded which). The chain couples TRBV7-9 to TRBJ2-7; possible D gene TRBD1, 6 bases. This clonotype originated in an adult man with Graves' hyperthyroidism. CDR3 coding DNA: TGTGCCAGCAGTACGACAGGAATCAACTCCTACGAGCAGTACTTC. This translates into CASSTTGINSYEQYF.